A single T cell receptor beta chain is shown here with its context. Its antigen is still unknown. The germline V gene has CDR1 SEHNR and CDR2 FQNEAQ (reference sequence). Trimming pared 1 base from V and 2 bases from J, leaving 13 bases between. The CDR3 is 16 residues long. Sequenced with the Oncomine TCR Beta short-read assay was DNA taken from cultured CD4+ T cells. A single record per CDR3 protein comes from TCRdb applying MiXCR to the PCR reads. The sample holds about 17,000 distinct CDR3 sequences, approximately 50% seen once. These data originate in a study of vaccination and CD4 T cells after COVID-19. About the study: Convalescent cases consisted of six males and four females, of whom two were Hispanic. Sampling post-COVID took place a median around 91 days after diagnosis (range 35 to 161). Study results and caveats: Spike mono-reactivity applied to 304 of 307 vaccine-specific clones detected in convalescent patients.

Treatment specified: approximately 10-day PBMC culture with coronavirus spike peptide pools or control peptides (ViraFEST assay). ViraFEST used peptide pools to expand antigen-specific T cells, then sequenced TCRs. The source was CD4+ T cells from blood, cultured in vitro, collected before SARS-CoV-2 vaccination. The V and J genes are TRBV7-9 and TRBJ2-3; unclear D gene. This sequence was found in a human donor who received a COVID-19 vaccine. CDR3 protein: CASSLGDSLHTDTQYF. In DNA, the CDR3 is TGTGCCAGCAGCTTAGGGGATTCCCTTCACACAGATACGCAGTATTTT.